This T cell receptor beta chain stems from a study of CD8 T cells in ankylosing spondylitis. Germline assignment: CDR1 MNHNS and CDR2 SASEGT. Trimming at V came to 2 bases and at J to 6 bases, leaving 8 bases not matched to a gene. This CDR3 spans 16 amino acids. A quantitative 5'-RACE method, one with molecular barcodes, was used to make TCR beta libraries. TCRdb recomputed calls from the 5' RACE reads with MiXCR, one row per CDR3 protein. This table has under 200,000 distinct CDR3 sequences, approximately 9% appearing once. The chain has TRBV6-1 and TRBJ2-1; TRBD2 agrees at 9 bases. The receptor was isolated from a female donor with ankylosing spondylitis or in good health (not recorded which). Sequenced: blood, either unsorted or a sorted T cell fraction (not recorded which). This chain's CDR3 is CASSERGTSSLNEQFF. As DNA, the CDR3 is TGTGCCAGCAGTGAAAGGGGGACTAGCTCACTCAATGAGCAGTTCTTC.